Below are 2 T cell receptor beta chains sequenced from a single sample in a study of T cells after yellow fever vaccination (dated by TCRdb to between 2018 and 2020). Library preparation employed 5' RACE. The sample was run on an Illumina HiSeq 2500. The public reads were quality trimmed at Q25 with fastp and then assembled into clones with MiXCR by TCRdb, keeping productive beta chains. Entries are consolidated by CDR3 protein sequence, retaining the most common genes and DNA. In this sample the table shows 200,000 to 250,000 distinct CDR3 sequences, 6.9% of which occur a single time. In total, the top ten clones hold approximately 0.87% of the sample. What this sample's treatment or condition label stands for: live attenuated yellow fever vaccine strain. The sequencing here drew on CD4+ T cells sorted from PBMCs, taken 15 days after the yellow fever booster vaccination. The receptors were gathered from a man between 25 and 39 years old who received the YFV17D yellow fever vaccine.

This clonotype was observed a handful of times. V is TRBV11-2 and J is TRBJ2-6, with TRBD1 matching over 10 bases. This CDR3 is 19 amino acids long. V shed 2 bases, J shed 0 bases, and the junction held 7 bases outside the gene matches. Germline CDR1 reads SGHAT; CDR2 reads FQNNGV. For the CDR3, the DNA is TGTGCCAGCAGCTTACAGTTGGGACAGGGGAGCTCTGGGGCCAACGTCCTGACTTTC. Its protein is CASSLQLGQGSSGANVLTF. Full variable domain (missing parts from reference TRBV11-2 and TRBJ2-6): EAGVAQSPRYKIIEKRQSVAFWCNPISGHATLYWYQQILGQGPKLLIQFQNNGVVDDSQLPKDRFSAERLKGVDSTLKIQPAKLEDSAVYLCASSLQLGQGSSGANVLTFGAGSRLTVL.

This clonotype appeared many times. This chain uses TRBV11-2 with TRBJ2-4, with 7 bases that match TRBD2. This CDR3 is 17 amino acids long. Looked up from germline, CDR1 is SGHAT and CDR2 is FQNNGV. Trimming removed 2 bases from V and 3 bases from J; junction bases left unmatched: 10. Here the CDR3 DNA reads TGTGCCAGCAGCTTATGGGGAGCGGGAACGGGCAAAAACATTCAGTACTTC. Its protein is CASSLWGAGTGKNIQYF.